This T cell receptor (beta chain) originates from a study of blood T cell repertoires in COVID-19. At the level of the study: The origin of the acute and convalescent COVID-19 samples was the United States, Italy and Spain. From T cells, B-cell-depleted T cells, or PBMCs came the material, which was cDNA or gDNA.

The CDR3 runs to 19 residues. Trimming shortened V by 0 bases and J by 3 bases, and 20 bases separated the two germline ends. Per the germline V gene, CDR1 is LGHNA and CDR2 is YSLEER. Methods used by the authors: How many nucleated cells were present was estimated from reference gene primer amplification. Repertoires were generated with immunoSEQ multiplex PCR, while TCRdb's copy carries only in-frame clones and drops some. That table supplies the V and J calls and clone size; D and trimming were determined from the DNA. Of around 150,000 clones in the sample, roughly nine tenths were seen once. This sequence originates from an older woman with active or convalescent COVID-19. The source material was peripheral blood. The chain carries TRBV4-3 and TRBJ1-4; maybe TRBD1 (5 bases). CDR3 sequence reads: CASSQDRADRGLSNEKLFF. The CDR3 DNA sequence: TGCGCCAGCAGCCAAGACCGGGCCGACAGAGGCCTTTCTAATGAAAAACTGTTTTTT.